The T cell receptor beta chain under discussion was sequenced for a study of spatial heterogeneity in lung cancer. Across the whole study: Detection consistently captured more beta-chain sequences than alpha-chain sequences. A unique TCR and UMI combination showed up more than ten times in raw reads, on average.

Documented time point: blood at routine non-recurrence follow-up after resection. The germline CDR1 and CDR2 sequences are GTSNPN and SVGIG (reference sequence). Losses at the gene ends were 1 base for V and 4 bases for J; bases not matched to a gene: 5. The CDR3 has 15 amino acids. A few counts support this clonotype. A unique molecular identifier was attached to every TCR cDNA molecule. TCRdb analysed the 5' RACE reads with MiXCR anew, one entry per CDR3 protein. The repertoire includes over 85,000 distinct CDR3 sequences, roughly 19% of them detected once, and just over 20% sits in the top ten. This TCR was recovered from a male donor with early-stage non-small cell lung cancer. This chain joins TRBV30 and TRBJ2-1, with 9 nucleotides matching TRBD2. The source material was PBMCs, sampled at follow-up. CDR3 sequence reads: CAWSGSGLAYNEQFF. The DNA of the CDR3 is TGTGCCTGGAGTGGCTCGGGACTAGCTTACAATGAGCAGTTCTTC.